The following is a TCR beta chain sequence with its context. The antigen remains unidentified. The CDR3 extends over 12 amino acids. V was pared by 11 bases and J by 5 bases, with 4 bases of the junction left unmatched. CDR1 is MNHNS, CDR2 SASEGT, per germline. This sample is part of a study of monozygotic twins with cystic fibrosis. General study results and limits: The repertoire was suggested to be naive-dominated, clonality median about 0.009.

Only in-frame clones appear in the TCRdb table, and some are missing; sequencing was by immunoSEQ multiplex PCR. The repertoire holds some 20,000 clones, 80% to 90% seen once, with approximately 1.3% in the top ten. The clonotype was recovered from a woman in her twenties or thirties with cystic fibrosis. V and J are TRBV6-1 and TRBJ1-4; TRBD1 matches 8 bases. Sequenced sample: blood. DNA of the CDR3: TGTGCCTCCAGGGGGCCCAATGAAAAACTGTTTTTT. This encodes CASRGPNEKLFF.